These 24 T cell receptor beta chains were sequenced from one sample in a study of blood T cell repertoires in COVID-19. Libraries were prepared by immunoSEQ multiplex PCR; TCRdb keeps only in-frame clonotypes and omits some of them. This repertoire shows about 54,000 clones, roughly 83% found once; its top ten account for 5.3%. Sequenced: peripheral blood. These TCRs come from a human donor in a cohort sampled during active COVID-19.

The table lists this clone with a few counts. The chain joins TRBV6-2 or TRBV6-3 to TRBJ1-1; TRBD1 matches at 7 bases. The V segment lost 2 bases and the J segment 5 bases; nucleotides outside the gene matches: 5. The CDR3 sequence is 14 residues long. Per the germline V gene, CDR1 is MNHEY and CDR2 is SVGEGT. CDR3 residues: CASSYTGAGTEAFF. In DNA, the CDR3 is TGTGCCAGCAGTTACACAGGGGCCGGGACTGAAGCTTTCTTT.

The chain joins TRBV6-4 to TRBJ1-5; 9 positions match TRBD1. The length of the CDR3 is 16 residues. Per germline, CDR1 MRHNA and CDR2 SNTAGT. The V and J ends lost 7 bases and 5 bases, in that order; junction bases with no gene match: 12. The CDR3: CASNPRLRDRDQPQHF. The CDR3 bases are TGTGCCAGCAATCCGAGACTCCGGGACAGGGATCAGCCCCAGCATTTT.

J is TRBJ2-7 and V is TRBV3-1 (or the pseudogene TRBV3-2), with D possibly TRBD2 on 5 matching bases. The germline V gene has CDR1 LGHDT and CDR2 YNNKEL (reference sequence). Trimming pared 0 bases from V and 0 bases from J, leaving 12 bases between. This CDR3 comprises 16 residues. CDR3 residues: CASSQEFERSSYEQYF. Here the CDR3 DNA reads TGTGCCAGCAGCCAAGAGTTTGAGCGGAGCTCCTACGAGCAGTACTTC.

CDR3 protein: CASRGGGRSSPLHF. CDR3 coding DNA: TGTGCCAGCCGCGGGGGAGGTCGAAGTTCACCCCTCCACTTT. This sequence joins TRBV6-5 and TRBJ1-6, with a weak D call TRBD1 (5 bases). V was cut by 8 bases and J by 9 bases, with 17 bases left in between. CDR3 length: 14 amino acids. CDR1 is MNHEY, CDR2 SVGAGI, per germline.

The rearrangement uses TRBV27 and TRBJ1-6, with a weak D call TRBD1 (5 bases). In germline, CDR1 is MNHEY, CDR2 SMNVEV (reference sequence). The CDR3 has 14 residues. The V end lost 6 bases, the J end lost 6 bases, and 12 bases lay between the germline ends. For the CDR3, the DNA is TGTGCCAGCAGCCATGACAGTCCTAATTCACCCCTCCACTTT. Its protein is CASSHDSPNSPLHF.

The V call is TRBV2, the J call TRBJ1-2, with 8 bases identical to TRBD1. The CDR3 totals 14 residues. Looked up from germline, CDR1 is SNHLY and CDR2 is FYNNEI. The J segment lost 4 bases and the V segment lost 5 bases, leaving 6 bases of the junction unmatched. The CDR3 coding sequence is TGTGCCAGCAGTAGACCAGGGGGCAGCTATGGCTACACCTTC. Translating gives CASSRPGGSYGYTF. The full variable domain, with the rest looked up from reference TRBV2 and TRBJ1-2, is EPEVTQTPSHQVTQMGQEVILRCVPISNHLYFYWYRQILGQKVEFLVSFYNNEISEKSEIFDDQFSVERPDGSNFTLKIRSTKLEDSAMYFCASSRPGGSYGYTFGSGTRLTVV.

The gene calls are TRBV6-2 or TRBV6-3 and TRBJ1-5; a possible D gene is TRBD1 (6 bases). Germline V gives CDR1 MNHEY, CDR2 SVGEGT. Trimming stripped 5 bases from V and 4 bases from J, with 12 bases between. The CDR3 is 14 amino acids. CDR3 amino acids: CASSRTDLNQPQHF. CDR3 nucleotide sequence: TGTGCCAGCAGTCGGACAGATTTGAATCAGCCCCAGCATTTT.

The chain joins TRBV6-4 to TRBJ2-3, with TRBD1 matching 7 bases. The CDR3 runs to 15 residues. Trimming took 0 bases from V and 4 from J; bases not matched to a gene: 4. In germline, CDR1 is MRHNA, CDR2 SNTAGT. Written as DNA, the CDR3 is TGTGCCAGCAGTGACTCGCGGCAGGGGGCAGATACGCAGTATTTT. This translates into CASSDSRQGADTQYF.

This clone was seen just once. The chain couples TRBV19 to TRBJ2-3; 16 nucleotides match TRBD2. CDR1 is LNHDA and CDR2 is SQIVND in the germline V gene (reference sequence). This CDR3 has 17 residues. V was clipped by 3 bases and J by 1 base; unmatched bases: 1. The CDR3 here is CASSMGTSGGGTDTQYF. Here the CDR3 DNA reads TGTGCCAGTAGTATGGGGACTAGCGGGGGGGGCACAGATACGCAGTATTTT.

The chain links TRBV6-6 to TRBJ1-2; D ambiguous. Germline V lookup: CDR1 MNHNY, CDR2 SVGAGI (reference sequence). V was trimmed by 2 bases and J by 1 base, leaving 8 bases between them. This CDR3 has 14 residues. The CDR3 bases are TGTGCCAGCAGTTACCCCTCCCTTAACTATGGCTACACCTTC. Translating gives CASSYPSLNYGYTF.

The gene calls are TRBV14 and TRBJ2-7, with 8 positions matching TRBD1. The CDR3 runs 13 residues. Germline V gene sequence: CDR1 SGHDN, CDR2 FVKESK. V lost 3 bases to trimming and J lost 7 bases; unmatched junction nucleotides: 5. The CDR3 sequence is CASSQPGGIEQYF. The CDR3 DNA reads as TGTGCCAGCAGCCAGCCAGGGGGCATAGAGCAGTACTTC. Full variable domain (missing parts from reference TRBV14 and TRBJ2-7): EAGVTQFPSHSVIEKGQTVTLRCDPISGHDNLYWYRRVMGKEIKFLLHFVKESKQDESGMPNNRFLAERTGGTYSTLKVQPAELEDSGVYFCASSQPGGIEQYFGPGTRLTVT.

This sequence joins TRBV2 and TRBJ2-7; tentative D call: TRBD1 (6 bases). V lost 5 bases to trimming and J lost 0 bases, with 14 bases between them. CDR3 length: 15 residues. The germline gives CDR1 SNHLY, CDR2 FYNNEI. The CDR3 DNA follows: TGTGCCAGCAGTAATCAGGGGTATGCCTCCTACGAGCAGTACTTC. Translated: CASSNQGYASYEQYF.

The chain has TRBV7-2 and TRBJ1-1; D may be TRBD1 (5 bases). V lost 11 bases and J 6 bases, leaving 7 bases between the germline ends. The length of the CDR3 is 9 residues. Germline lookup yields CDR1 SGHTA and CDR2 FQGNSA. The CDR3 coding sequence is TGTGCCGCGGGGGCTGAAGCTTTCTTT. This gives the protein CAAGAEAFF. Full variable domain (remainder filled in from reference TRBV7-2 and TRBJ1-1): GAGVSQSPSNKVTEKGKDVELRCDPISGHTALYWYRQSLGQGLEFLIYFQGNSAPDKSGLPSDRFSAERTGGSVSTLTIQRTQQEDSAVYLCAAGAEAFFGQGTRLTVV.

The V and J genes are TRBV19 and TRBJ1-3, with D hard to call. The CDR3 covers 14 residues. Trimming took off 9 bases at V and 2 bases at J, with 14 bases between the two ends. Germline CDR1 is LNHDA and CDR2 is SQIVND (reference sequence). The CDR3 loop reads CASGVVRTGNTIYF. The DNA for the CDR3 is TGTGCCAGCGGAGTGGTTCGCACTGGAAACACCATATATTTT.

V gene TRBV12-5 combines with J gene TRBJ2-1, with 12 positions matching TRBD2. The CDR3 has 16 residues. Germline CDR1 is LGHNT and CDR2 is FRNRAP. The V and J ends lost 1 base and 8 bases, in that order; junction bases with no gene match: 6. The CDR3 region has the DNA TGTGCTAGTGGTTTGGGGACTAGCGGGGTTATTCATGAGCAGTTCTTC. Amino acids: CASGLGTSGVIHEQFF.

Written as DNA, the CDR3 is TGTGCCAGCAGTCGAGGACAGGGCGAATCCCTCCACTTT. Protein: CASSRGQGESLHF. This chain links TRBV11-3 with TRBJ1-6; TRBD1 agrees at 8 bases. This CDR3 is built from 13 residues. J was trimmed by 14 bases and V by 6 bases; bases with no gene match: 9. Germline V gene lookup returns CDR1 SGHNT and CDR2 YENEEA. The variable domain in full, with the rest retrieved from reference TRBV11-3 and TRBJ1-6, is EAGVVQSPRYKIIEKKQPVAFWCNPISGHNTLYWYLQNLGQGPELLIRYENEEAVDDSQLPKDRFSAERLKGVDSTLKIQPAELGDSAVYLCASSRGQGESLHFGNGTRLTVT.

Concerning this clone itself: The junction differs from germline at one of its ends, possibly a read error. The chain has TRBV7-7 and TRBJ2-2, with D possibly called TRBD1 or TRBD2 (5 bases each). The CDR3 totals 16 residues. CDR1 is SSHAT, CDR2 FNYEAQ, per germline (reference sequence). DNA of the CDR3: TGTGCCAGCAGCCTAGCCTTCACGACAGTTTCCGGGGAGCTGTTTTTT. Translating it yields CASSLAFTTVSGELFF.

In DNA, the CDR3 is TGTGCCAGCAGCCATCAAGCACTAGGCAGCACAGATACGCAGTATTTT. It specifies CASSHQALGSTDTQYF. The chain combines TRBV4-2 with TRBJ2-3; D is possibly TRBD2 (5 bases). Trimming left V 3 bases short and J 0 bases short, with 13 bases between. Germline-derived CDR1 and CDR2 are LGHNA and YNFKEQ. The CDR3 is made up of 16 amino acids.

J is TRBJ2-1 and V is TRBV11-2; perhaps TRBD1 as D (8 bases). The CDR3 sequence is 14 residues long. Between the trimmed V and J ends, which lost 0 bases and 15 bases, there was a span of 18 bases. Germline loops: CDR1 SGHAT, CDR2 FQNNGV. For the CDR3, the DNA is TGTGCCAGCAGCTTAGAAAGGGACTACAGGGGGGCGTTCTTC. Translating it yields CASSLERDYRGAFF.

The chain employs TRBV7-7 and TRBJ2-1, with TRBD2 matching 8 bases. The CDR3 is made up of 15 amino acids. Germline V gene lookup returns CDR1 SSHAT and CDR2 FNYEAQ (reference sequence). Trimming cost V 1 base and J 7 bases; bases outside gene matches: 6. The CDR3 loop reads CASSLDSGGGNEQFF. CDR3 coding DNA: TGTGCCAGCAGCTTAGATTCGGGGGGGGGAAATGAGCAGTTCTTC.

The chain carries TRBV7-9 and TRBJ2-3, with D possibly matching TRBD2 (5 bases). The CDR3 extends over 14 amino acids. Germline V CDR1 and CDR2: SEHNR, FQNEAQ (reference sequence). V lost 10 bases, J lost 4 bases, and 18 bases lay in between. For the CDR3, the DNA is TGTGCCAACCGAGGGCTAGCAGGCGCAGATACGCAGTATTTT. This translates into CANRGLAGADTQYF. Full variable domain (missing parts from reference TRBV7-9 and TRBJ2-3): DTGVSQNPRHKITKRGQNVTFRCDPISEHNRLYWYRQTLGQGPEFLTYFQNEAQLEKSRLLSDRFSAERPKGSFSTLEIQRTEQGDSAMYLCANRGLAGADTQYFGPGTRLTVL.

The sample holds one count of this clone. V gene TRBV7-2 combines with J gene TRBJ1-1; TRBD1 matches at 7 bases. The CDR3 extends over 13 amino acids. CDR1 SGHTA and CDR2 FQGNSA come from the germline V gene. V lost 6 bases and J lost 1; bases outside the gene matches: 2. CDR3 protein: CASRGGRNTEAFF. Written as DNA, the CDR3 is TGTGCCAGCAGAGGGGGCAGGAACACTGAAGCTTTCTTT.

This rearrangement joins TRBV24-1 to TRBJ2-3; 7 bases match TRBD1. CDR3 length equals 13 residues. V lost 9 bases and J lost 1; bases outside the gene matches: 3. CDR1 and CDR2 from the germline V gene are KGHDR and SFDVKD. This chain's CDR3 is CATQTGRTDTQYF. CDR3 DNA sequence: TGTGCCACCCAGACAGGGCGCACAGATACGCAGTATTTT.

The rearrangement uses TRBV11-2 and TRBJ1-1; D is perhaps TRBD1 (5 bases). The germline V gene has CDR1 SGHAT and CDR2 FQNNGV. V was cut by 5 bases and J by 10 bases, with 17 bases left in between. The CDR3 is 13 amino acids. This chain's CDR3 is CASSPGQGALAFF. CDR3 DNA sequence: TGTGCCAGCAGCCCAGGTCAGGGTGCGTTAGCTTTCTTT.